Following are 32 T cell receptor beta chains from one sample sequenced in a study of vaccination effects on CD4 cells after COVID-19. Their cognate antigens are unknown. The data were produced by immunoSEQ multiplex PCR, yet TCRdb's version contains in-frame clones alone and is incomplete. Here the sample spans about 24,000 clones, 69% being singletons. Viral peptide pools were used in the ViraFEST assay to expand antigen-specific CD4+ T cells, and sequencing came afterward. The culture ran for 10 to 11 days, and then CD4+ T cells were isolated. Vaccine administered to participants consisted of two doses of either BNT162b2 or mRNA-1273. Sequencing was performed on CD4+ T cells from PBMCs cultured with SARS-CoV-2 spike peptides, taken after COVID-19 vaccination. These receptors were taken from a human donor who received a COVID-19 vaccine.

The chain is built from TRBV7-2 and TRBJ1-2, with 8 bases fitting TRBD1. V shed 2 bases, J shed 3 bases, and the junction held 2 bases outside the gene matches. This CDR3 has 14 residues. The V gene's germline CDR1 is SGHTA and CDR2 FQGNSA. CDR3 sequence reads: CASSLQQGDYGYTF. The DNA for the CDR3 is TGTGCCAGCAGCTTACAACAGGGGGACTATGGCTACACCTTC.

The chain has TRBV4-2 and TRBJ2-7; no clear D gene. This CDR3 is 15 amino acids long. Germline V gives CDR1 LGHNA, CDR2 YNFKEQ. Trimming removed 0 bases from V and 2 bases from J, with 11 bases in between. CDR3 DNA: TGTGCCAGCAGCCAAGAAAGGATAGGGCCCTACGAGCAGTACTTC. Translation gives CASSQERIGPYEQYF.

The chain couples TRBV7-2 to TRBJ2-2; a weak D match, TRBD1 (5 bases). This CDR3 comprises 15 residues. Trimming stripped 5 bases from V and 2 bases from J, with 12 bases between. Germline lookup yields CDR1 SGHTA and CDR2 FQGNSA. The CDR3 protein is CASSLRQPNTGELFF. The CDR3 bases are TGTGCCAGCAGCCTAAGACAGCCCAACACCGGGGAGCTGTTTTTT.

The rearrangement uses TRBV27 and TRBJ1-5; a weak D match, TRBD1 (5 bases). This CDR3 is built from 14 residues. The ends were cut back, 6 bases at V and 2 bases at J, with 11 bases in the middle. Germline assignment: CDR1 MNHEY and CDR2 SMNVEV (reference sequence). The CDR3 region has the DNA TGTGCCAGCAGGCGGGACTCACGCAATCAGCCCCAGCATTTT. Amino acids: CASRRDSRNQPQHF.

This clone was picked up a small number of times. J is TRBJ1-5 and V is TRBV2; D remains ambiguous. Germline V CDR1 and CDR2: SNHLY, FYNNEI. V was cut by 8 bases and J by 7 bases, with 6 bases left in between. There are 10 residues in the CDR3. The CDR3 nucleotides are TGTGCCAGCGGGCGGCAGCCCCAGCATTTT. Protein product: CASGRQPQHF.

The chain carries TRBV19 and TRBJ1-1; D is undetermined. Germline V gives CDR1 LNHDA, CDR2 SQIVND (reference sequence). This CDR3 spans 16 amino acids. Trimming left V 5 bases short and J 0 bases short, with 16 bases between. The CDR3 here is CASSPTVRLMNTEAFF. The CDR3 bases are TGTGCCAGTAGTCCCACGGTCCGTTTAATGAACACTGAAGCTTTCTTT.

The gene calls are TRBV6-5 and TRBJ2-1; a weak D match, TRBD2 (5 bases). The CDR3 is made up of 12 amino acids. V was cut by 6 bases and J by 9 bases, with 12 bases left in between. Looked up from germline, CDR1 is MNHEY and CDR2 is SVGAGI. The DNA of the CDR3 is TGTGCCAGCAGCTCCCCAGGAGGTGAGCAGTTCTTC. It is translated as CASSSPGGEQFF.

The V and J genes are TRBV5-1 and TRBJ2-5; 7 nucleotides line up with TRBD2. This CDR3 spans 14 amino acids. Germline V gene lookup returns CDR1 SGHRS and CDR2 YFSETQ. Trimming at V came to 1 base and at J to 5 bases, leaving 5 bases not matched to a gene. CDR3 nucleotide sequence: TGCGCCAGCAGCTTGAGGACTAGTAGGGAGACCCAGTACTTC. It is translated as CASSLRTSRETQYF. The full variable domain, rest sourced from reference TRBV5-1 and TRBJ2-5, is KAGVTQTPRYLIKTRGQQVTLSCSPISGHRSVSWYQQTPGQGLQFLFEYFSETQRNKGNFPGRFSGRQFSNSRSEMNVSTLELGDSALYLCASSLRTSRETQYFGPGTRLLVL.

In nucleotides, the CDR3 is TGTGCCAGCAGCCACCTCATGGGAGAGACCCAGTACTTC. Its translation: CASSHLMGETQYF. The chain uses TRBV12-3 or TRBV12-4 and TRBJ2-5; D not resolved. There are 13 residues in the CDR3. Trimming left V 6 bases short and J 4 bases short, with 12 bases between.

V gene TRBV11-2 combines with J gene TRBJ2-1; possibly TRBD1 for D (6 bases). The V gene's germline CDR1 is SGHAT and CDR2 FQNNGV. The CDR3 length is 16 residues. The V gene lost 5 bases and the J gene lost 3 bases, with 17 bases spanning the gap. CDR3 sequence: CASSQLGGGNYNEQFF. CDR3 DNA sequence: TGTGCCAGCAGCCAGTTAGGGGGTGGGAACTACAATGAGCAGTTCTTC.

The rearrangement uses TRBV12-3 or TRBV12-4 and TRBJ1-4; D is possibly TRBD1 (5 bases). With 6 bases removed from V and 7 bases from J, the gap between germline ends came to 12 bases. This CDR3 contains 13 residues. CDR3 sequence: CASSRDLGEKLFF. CDR3 in DNA: TGTGCCAGCAGCCGGGACCTCGGTGAAAAACTGTTTTTT.

The chain couples TRBV7-9 to TRBJ2-7; TRBD2 matches 13 bases. CDR3 length equals 15 residues. Trimming cost V 4 bases and J 3 bases; bases outside gene matches: 3. Germline V CDR1 and CDR2: SEHNR, FQNEAQ (reference sequence). CDR3 amino acids: CASSSGLAGDYEQYF. The CDR3 coding sequence is TGTGCCAGCAGCTCCGGACTAGCGGGAGACTACGAGCAGTACTTC.

This clone was recorded once. The rearrangement uses TRBV11-2 and TRBJ1-2, with 7 bases identical to TRBD1. Germline CDR1 is SGHAT and CDR2 is FQNNGV. The CDR3 is 14 residues long. Trimming at V came to 5 bases and at J to 0 bases, leaving 3 bases not matched to a gene. The CDR3 DNA follows: TGTGCCAGCAGCCCAGGGGGAGCTAACTATGGCTACACCTTC. It encodes CASSPGGANYGYTF.

This chain links TRBV11-2 with TRBJ2-7, with 9 bases fitting TRBD1. CDR1 SGHAT and CDR2 FQNNGV come from the germline V gene. The V segment lost 6 bases and the J segment 9 bases; nucleotides outside the gene matches: 9. The CDR3 extends over 13 amino acids. This CDR3 reads CASRIQGADGQYF. The CDR3 DNA reads TGTGCCAGCAGAATACAGGGGGCAGATGGGCAGTACTTC.

The genes are TRBV9 and TRBJ2-2, with 7 bases fitting TRBD1. V gave up 0 bases and J gave up 1 base; unmatched junction bases: 3. Germline loops: CDR1 SGDLS, CDR2 YYNGEE. The CDR3 runs to 16 residues. This chain's CDR3 is CASSVEQGLNTGELFF. For the CDR3, the DNA is TGTGCCAGCAGCGTAGAACAGGGGTTGAACACCGGGGAGCTGTTTTTT.

The chain joins TRBV2 to TRBJ2-5; 10 nucleotides align to TRBD2. J lost 5 bases, V lost 5 bases, and 11 bases had no gene match. The CDR3 covers 16 residues. Germline lookup yields CDR1 SNHLY and CDR2 FYNNEI. The CDR3 sequence is CASSPNLAGAGETQYF. The CDR3 DNA sequence: TGTGCCAGCAGTCCAAATCTAGCGGGGGCGGGGGAGACCCAGTACTTC.

The rearrangement joins TRBV7-6 to TRBJ2-1; tentatively, D is TRBD2 (6 bases). V dropped 5 bases and J dropped 7 bases, with 18 bases sitting between them. This CDR3 spans 15 amino acids. CDR1 and CDR2 from the germline V gene are SGHVS and FNYEAQ. CDR3 coding DNA: TGTGCCAGCAGCGGAGGGTCGAGACAGAGGAATGAGCAGTTCTTC. As protein: CASSGGSRQRNEQFF.

As regards this clone: An end of the junction does not agree with germline; a read error may underlie this. The V and J genes are TRBV2 and TRBJ2-7, with 10 positions matching TRBD1. CDR3 size: 13 residues. In germline, CDR1 is SNHLY, CDR2 FYNNEI. In nucleotides, the CDR3 is TGTGCCAGCAGGGAAGGGACAGGGGTCGAGCAGTACTTC. Its translation: CASREGTGVEQYF.

This clone was detected a few times. This chain uses TRBV29-1 with TRBJ2-7, with D perhaps TRBD1 (5 bases). Trimming took off 6 bases at V and 6 bases at J, with 15 bases between the two ends. The CDR3 extends over 12 amino acids. CDR1 SQVTM and CDR2 ANQGSEA come from the germline V gene. Here the CDR3 reads CSVEPRQGEQYF. The DNA for the CDR3 is TGCAGCGTCGAACCCAGGCAGGGCGAGCAGTACTTC.

The chain uses TRBV7-2 and TRBJ2-3, with 9 nucleotides matching TRBD2. The V and J ends lost 4 bases and 2 bases, in that order; junction bases with no gene match: 4. The CDR3 sequence is 15 residues long. Germline CDR1 SGHTA, CDR2 FQGNSA. The CDR3 DNA reads as TGTGCCAGCAGCTCCCTAGCGGGGTTCACAGATACGCAGTATTTT. Residues: CASSSLAGFTDTQYF.

The gene calls are TRBV6-1 and TRBJ2-7, with a weak D call TRBD2 (5 bases). V lost 2 bases, J lost 2 bases, and 10 bases lay in between. Germline CDR1 is MNHNS and CDR2 is SASEGT. This CDR3 spans 14 amino acids. Here the CDR3 DNA reads TGTGCCAGCAGTGAATCCGGAGGACCCTACGAGCAGTACTTC. Translated, it gives CASSESGGPYEQYF.

The gene calls are TRBV10-3 and TRBJ1-2; possibly TRBD1 for D (5 bases). CDR1 ENHRY and CDR2 SYGVKD come from the germline V gene. The CDR3 consists of 11 residues. Trimming pared 7 bases from V and 6 bases from J, leaving 9 bases between. CDR3 nucleotide sequence: TGTGCCATCACTCAGGGAAATGGCTACACCTTC. Encoded protein: CAITQGNGYTF.

Points on this clone: The same CDR3 can be traced to other DNA sequences in this sample. The gene calls are TRBV5-1 and TRBJ2-1, with D uncertain. The germline V gene has CDR1 SGHRS and CDR2 YFSETQ. Trimming removed 0 bases at V and 6 bases at J, with 4 bases between. The CDR3 has 12 amino acids. The CDR3 sequence is CASSLEVNEQFF. CDR3 DNA sequence: TGCGCCAGCAGCTTGGAAGTCAATGAGCAGTTCTTC.

The rearrangement uses TRBV7-2 and TRBJ2-7, with a weak D call TRBD2 (5 bases). This CDR3 is built from 14 residues. V dropped 1 base and J dropped 10 bases, with 17 bases sitting between them. CDR1 SGHTA and CDR2 FQGNSA come from the germline V gene. CDR3 DNA sequence: TGTGCCAGCAGCTTAGTCCGATCCAGCGGTATACAGTACTTC. Its protein is CASSLVRSSGIQYF.

The chain is built from TRBV7-2 and TRBJ1-5; D is unclear. Germline CDR1 and CDR2: SGHTA and FQGNSA. This CDR3 has 13 amino acids. Trimming pared 2 bases from V and 5 bases from J, leaving 7 bases between. CDR3 coding DNA: TGTGCCAGCAGCTTAAGACCGGATCAGCCCCAGCATTTT. Amino acid sequence: CASSLRPDQPQHF.

In its sample, this clone ranks as medium-sized. This chain uses TRBV4-2 with TRBJ1-4; D is uncertain. V lost 0 bases and J lost 4, with 12 bases in between. The length of the CDR3 is 16 residues. Germline CDR1 reads LGHNA; CDR2 reads YNFKEQ. The CDR3 loop reads CASSQDGGSVNEKLFF. CDR3 nucleotides: TGTGCCAGCAGCCAAGACGGCGGGTCGGTTAATGAAAAACTGTTTTTT.

The chain joins TRBV6-1 to TRBJ2-7; D is possibly TRBD1 or TRBD2 (5 bases each). Germline CDR1 is MNHNS and CDR2 is SASEGT. CDR3 size: 15 residues. V was clipped by 2 bases and J by 3 bases, with 14 bases between them. Here the CDR3 reads CASSESKGPFYEQYF. The CDR3 bases are TGTGCCAGCAGTGAATCTAAGGGACCCTTCTACGAGCAGTACTTC.

A few counts support this clone. The V and J genes are TRBV5-1 and TRBJ2-7, with TRBD1 matching 9 bases. In germline, CDR1 is SGHRS, CDR2 YFSETQ. Unmatched junction bases numbered 7, after V lost 4 bases and J lost 5 bases. This CDR3 region has 14 residues. In nucleotides, the CDR3 is TGCGCCAGCAGCGCCGGGACAGGGCCAAACGAGCAGTACTTC. Protein: CASSAGTGPNEQYF. The full variable domain, rest sourced from reference TRBV5-1 and TRBJ2-7, is KAGVTQTPRYLIKTRGQQVTLSCSPISGHRSVSWYQQTPGQGLQFLFEYFSETQRNKGNFPGRFSGRQFSNSRSEMNVSTLELGDSALYLCASSAGTGPNEQYFGPGTRLTVT.

The rearrangement links TRBV3-1 (or the pseudogene TRBV3-2) to TRBJ2-5; D ambiguous. CDR3 length: 14 residues. Germline assignment: CDR1 LGHDT and CDR2 YNNKEL (reference sequence). V was cut by 1 base and J by 1 base, with 7 bases left in between. The CDR3 nucleotides are TGTGCCAGCAGCCAAGGTCTTGTCCAAGAGACCCAGTACTTC. It specifies CASSQGLVQETQYF.

This clone was seen a few times. This chain links TRBV7-9 with TRBJ1-2; possibly TRBD1 for D (5 bases). This CDR3 has 14 amino acids. CDR1 and CDR2 from the germline V gene are SEHNR and FQNEAQ (reference sequence). Between the trimmed V and J ends, which lost 8 bases and 3 bases, there was a span of 16 bases. Here the CDR3 DNA reads TGTGCCAGCGATCCGGGGGACCGTGACTATGGCTACACCTTC. Encoded protein: CASDPGDRDYGYTF.

This chain uses TRBV30 with TRBJ1-2; 8 positions match TRBD1. The CDR3 covers 12 residues. Germline CDR1 GTSNPN, CDR2 SVGIG (reference sequence). Trimming removed 8 bases from V and 7 bases from J; junction bases left unmatched: 9. CDR3 loop: CARKDRASGYTF. The CDR3, as DNA: TGTGCCCGTAAGGACAGGGCGTCTGGCTACACCTTC.

This chain links TRBV2 with TRBJ1-6, with 7 bases aligning to TRBD1. After removal of 1 base from V and 7 bases from J, the junction contained 7 bases not matched to a gene. The V gene's germline CDR1 is SNHLY and CDR2 FYNNEI. The CDR3 sequence is 16 residues long. DNA of the CDR3: TGTGCCAGCAGTGAAGGATGGGACAGCCGCAATTCACCCCTCCACTTT. This codes for CASSEGWDSRNSPLHF.